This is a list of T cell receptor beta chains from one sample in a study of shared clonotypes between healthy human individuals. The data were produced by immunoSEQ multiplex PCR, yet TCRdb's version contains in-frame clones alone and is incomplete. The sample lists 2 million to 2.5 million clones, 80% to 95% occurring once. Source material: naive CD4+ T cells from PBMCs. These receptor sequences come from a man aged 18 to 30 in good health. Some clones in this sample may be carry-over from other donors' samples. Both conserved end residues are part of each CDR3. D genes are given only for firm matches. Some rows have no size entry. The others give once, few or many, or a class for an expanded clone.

TGCGCCAGCAGCTTGTCCCCCCAGGGTCGAAATGAAAAACTGTTTTTT	CASSLSPQGRNEKLFF	TRBV5-1	TRBJ1-4	NA	NA
TGTGCCTGGATTCGGACTAGCGCGAAGTATGAGCAGTTCTTC	CAWIRTSAKYEQFF	TRBV30	TRBJ2-1	TRBD2	NA
TGTGCCAGCTCAACGGGGCCAGATGTCACTCGGTTCTTC	CASSTGPDVTRFF	TRBV18	TRBJ2-1	NA	NA
TGTGCCAGCAGCGTGTCGGTGCGGGAGGGCGATGAGCAGTTCTTC	CASSVSVREGDEQFF	TRBV9	TRBJ2-1	TRBD2	NA
TGTGCCAGTAGTATAGGGACAGGGCTAGAGACCCAGTACTTC	CASSIGTGLETQYF	TRBV19	TRBJ2-5	TRBD1	NA
TGTGCCAGCAGCTTAAGGGGGCGAGAGACCCAGTACTTC	CASSLRGRETQYF	TRBV11-3	TRBJ2-5	TRBD1	NA
TGCGCCAGCAGCCTATTCGGTGGTTCGAACACTGAAGCTTTCTTT	CASSLFGGSNTEAFF	TRBV5-1	TRBJ1-1	NA	few
TGTGCCTGGAGTGTGCAGCAACAAGAGACCCAGTACTTC	CAWSVQQQETQYF	TRBV30	TRBJ2-5	NA	once
TGTGCCAGCAGCTTGCGACTAGCGGCTGGCACAGATACGCAGTATTTT	CASSLRLAAGTDTQYF	TRBV5-4	TRBJ2-3	TRBD2	NA
TGCGCCAGCAGCTTACGGGCACATGCAACTAATGAAAAACTGTTTTTT	CASSLRAHATNEKLFF	TRBV5-1	TRBJ1-4	NA	NA
TGTGCCACACAAGCTAGCGGAACCTACGAGCAGTACTTC	CATQASGTYEQYF	TRBV6-1	TRBJ2-7	TRBD2	NA
TGCGCCAGCAGCCCGCAGGGGGGTTACTACGAGCAGTACTTC	CASSPQGGYYEQYF	TRBV4-1	TRBJ2-7	NA	NA
TGTGCCAGCAGCTTAACTAGGGAGGGAGAGCAGTTCTTC	CASSLTREGEQFF	TRBV7-8	TRBJ2-1	TRBD2	NA
TGTGCCAGCAGCAAGTGGACAGGCCGCTCCTACGAGCAGTACTTC	CASSKWTGRSYEQYF	TRBV28	TRBJ2-7	TRBD1	NA
TGTGCCAGCAGCGTGACAGGGCCCAATCAGCCCCAGCATTTT	CASSVTGPNQPQHF	TRBV7-2	TRBJ1-5	TRBD1	once
TGTGCCAGCAGAAAACGAGGGAGGGGGGATAGCAATCAGCCCCAGCATTTT	CASRKRGRGDSNQPQHF	TRBV28	TRBJ1-5	NA	NA
TGTGCCAGCAGCTTTGCTCCTAACTATGGCTACACCTTC	CASSFAPNYGYTF	TRBV7-2	TRBJ1-2	NA	NA
TGTGCCAGCAGACGGGGGGAGTGGGCCGGGGAGCTGTTTTTT	CASRRGEWAGELFF	TRBV28	TRBJ2-2	TRBD2	once
TGTGCCGGTGGACAGGGGGCAGGGACGCAGTATTTT	CAGGQGAGTQYF	TRBV30	TRBJ2-3	TRBD1	NA
TGTGCCAGCAGTGTGGACAGACCGGGAAACACCATATATTTT	CASSVDRPGNTIYF	TRBV28	TRBJ1-3	NA	NA
TGTGCCAGCAGCTTCAAGACAATAGGGACAGATACGCAGTATTTT	CASSFKTIGTDTQYF	TRBV5-4	TRBJ2-3	NA	once
TGCGCCAGCAGCTACTGGACTAGCGGAACCACAGATACGCAGTATTTT	CASSYWTSGTTDTQYF	TRBV5-1	TRBJ2-3	TRBD2	once
TGCAGCGTTTTAGTAAACACTAATGAAAAACTGTTTTTT	CSVLVNTNEKLFF	TRBV29-1	TRBJ1-4	NA	NA
TGTGCCAGCAGCTTTTACACCGGGACCCTACCCTGGGGCTACACCTTC	CASSFYTGTLPWGYTF	TRBV7-8	TRBJ1-2	NA	NA
TGTGCCAGCGGGGGTGCGGGAGTGCCATCCCGCGAGCAGTTCTTC	CASGGAGVPSREQFF	TRBV5-6	TRBJ2-1	TRBD2	NA
TGCAGCGTTCGGGGGCCCAGCAGCGAGCAGTACTTC	CSVRGPSSEQYF	TRBV29-1	TRBJ2-7	NA	NA
TGTGCCAGCAGTTATTTTCGGGCCGGGGGGGAGCAGTACTTC	CASSYFRAGGEQYF	TRBV6-9	TRBJ2-7	TRBD2	NA
TGTGCCAGCAGCGTTAGCGGGAGCGCCGGGGAGCTGTTTTTT	CASSVSGSAGELFF	TRBV9	TRBJ2-2	TRBD2	NA
TGTGCCAGCAGTCATTTGGCGGGGGCTAGGAGCAATCAGCCCCAGCATTTT	CASSHLAGARSNQPQHF	TRBV7-8	TRBJ1-5	NA	NA
TGTGCCAGCAGCTCAGGACAGGGTCTTAGCAATCAGCCCCAGCATTTT	CASSSGQGLSNQPQHF	TRBV28	TRBJ1-5	TRBD1	NA
TGTGCCAGCTCCCGGGACCACAACTCCTACGAGCAGTACTTC	CASSRDHNSYEQYF	TRBV9	TRBJ2-7	NA	NA
TGTGCCAGCAGTGAAGCGGTCCATCGGGCTTTCTTT	CASSEAVHRAFF	TRBV2	TRBJ1-1	NA	NA
TGTGCCAGCAGTGAGATAGCGGGAGGCGCCTACAATGAGCAGTTCTTC	CASSEIAGGAYNEQFF	TRBV27	TRBJ2-1	TRBD2	NA
TGTGCCAGCAGTGAATTACAGGGGGCGGATACGCAGTATTTT	CASSELQGADTQYF	TRBV25-1	TRBJ2-3	TRBD1	NA
TGCGCCAGCAGTCCGGACAGGGACCCAAACATTCAGTACTTC	CASSPDRDPNIQYF	TRBV10-1	TRBJ2-4	TRBD1	NA
TGTGCCAGCAGTTCCAAGACCGGGACTAGCGGGGCCAAGGGTGAGCAGTTCTTC	CASSSKTGTSGAKGEQFF	TRBV28	TRBJ2-1	TRBD2	NA
TGTGCCAGCAGCCCCAGAAGGCTGGCGGGCCCCCTCTTCACCGGGGAGCTGTTTTTT	CASSPRRLAGPLFTGELFF	TRBV9	TRBJ2-2	NA	NA
TGTGCCAGCAGTTTAGGGGGAAGCTACGAGCAGTACTTC	CASSLGGSYEQYF	TRBV27	TRBJ2-7	NA	NA
TGCGCCAGCCGGAGGGGTGAAAACGCAGATACGCAGTATTTT	CASRRGENADTQYF	TRBV5-1	TRBJ2-3	NA	NA
TGCGCCAGCAGCTTGGAAGGACTGCTGAATGAAAAACTGTTTTTT	CASSLEGLLNEKLFF	TRBV5-1	TRBJ1-4	NA	NA
TGTGCCTGGAGCGACGACTCCTACAATGAGCAGTTCTTC	CAWSDDSYNEQFF	TRBV30	TRBJ2-1	NA	NA
TGTGCCAGCAGCTTGGGAGGAAGGGGAACGTCCGATGAAGCTTTCTTT	CASSLGGRGTSDEAFF	TRBV5-4	TRBJ1-1	NA	NA
TGCGCCAGCAGCTCGACTAGCGGAGACTACGAGCAGTACTTC	CASSSTSGDYEQYF	TRBV5-1	TRBJ2-7	TRBD2	NA
TGTGCCAGCAGCTCACACTGGACTAGCGGATACAATGAGCAGTTCTTC	CASSSHWTSGYNEQFF	TRBV7-3	TRBJ2-1	TRBD2	NA
TGTGCCAGCTCACCACCGTTACCTAATGAGCAGTTCTTC	CASSPPLPNEQFF	TRBV18	TRBJ2-1	NA	NA
TGCGCCAGCAGCTACGGCCAACAGGGAAATGGGTACGAGCAGTACTTC	CASSYGQQGNGYEQYF	TRBV5-1	TRBJ2-7	NA	NA
TGTGCCTGGAGTCCACCTCCTTCAAATAGCGGGAGAATCAACGAGCAGTACTTC	CAWSPPPSNSGRINEQYF	TRBV30	TRBJ2-7	TRBD2	NA
TGTGCCAGCAGCGCCGTGGGGCAGGGGGTTTATGGCTACACCTTC	CASSAVGQGVYGYTF	TRBV2	TRBJ1-2	TRBD1	once
TGTGCCAGCAGCGGGACCCCGGGACAGGGGGCTGTTGAGCAGTACTTC	CASSGTPGQGAVEQYF	TRBV5-4	TRBJ2-7	TRBD1	NA
TGTGCCACCAAAAAGGGGGGTGACACCATATATTTT	CATKKGGDTIYF	TRBV11-2	TRBJ1-3	NA	NA
TGTGCCAGCAGCTTGAATGGGGGGACTAATGAAAAACTGTTTTTT	CASSLNGGTNEKLFF	TRBV5-6	TRBJ1-4	NA	NA
TGTGCCAGCAGCCTAGACAGGGTGCGTGGCTACACCTTC	CASSLDRVRGYTF	TRBV9	TRBJ1-2	TRBD1	NA
TGTGCCAGCTCACCTTGGACAGGGGACAACTATGGCTACACCTTC	CASSPWTGDNYGYTF	TRBV18	TRBJ1-2	TRBD1	NA
TGCGCCAGCAGCTCGGGGACAGGGAACACTGAAGCTTTCTTT	CASSSGTGNTEAFF	TRBV5-1	TRBJ1-1	TRBD1	NA
TGTGCCAGCAGTTTATGGGAAGGGGGCACAGATACGCAGTATTTT	CASSLWEGGTDTQYF	TRBV28	TRBJ2-3	NA	once
TGTGCCAGCAGCTGGGAGAGACTTAGCTTAGGGAGCGAGCAGTACTTC	CASSWERLSLGSEQYF	TRBV5-4	TRBJ2-7	NA	NA
TGTGCCAGTAGTACCCAAACCGGACGACTAGCGGGAAAGCAGTTCTTC	CASSTQTGRLAGKQFF	TRBV19	TRBJ2-1	TRBD2	NA
TGTGCCAGCAGTGCGTATGAGTGGGCTTTCTTT	CASSAYEWAFF	TRBV2	TRBJ1-1	NA	few